Sequencing of this T cell receptor (beta chain) was carried out in a study of T cell responses to AZD1222 COVID-19 vaccine. The study, taken as a whole, reports: Repertoire sampling was restricted to post-peak T cell response timepoints. Breadth and depth of Spike-specific TCRs rose after two AZD1222 doses.

This clone came up once. Its antigen remains unknown. Relative to the germline gene, one junction end is altered; a read error may explain this. Within the sample, other DNA sequences also encode this same CDR3. Here immunoSEQ multiplex PCR was the method, and the copy in TCRdb shows in-frame clones only, minus some. Among fewer than 150,000 clones listed, roughly 91% were seen once. Germline-derived CDR1 and CDR2 are MDHEN and SYDVKM. The CDR3 totals 14 residues. Sequencing used peripheral blood, obtained on day 0 of AZD1222 vaccination. The rearrangement joins TRBV28 to TRBJ2-7; possibly TRBD1 or TRBD2 for D (5 bases each). This TCR was recovered from an adult in good health. The CDR3 is CASSSTTGPGEQYF. The CDR3 DNA sequence: TGTGCTAGCAGTTCCACAACGGGACCTGGGGAGCAGTACTTC. Full variable domain (rest looked up from reference TRBV28 and TRBJ2-7): DVKVTQSSRYLVKRTGEKVFLECVQDMDHENMFWYRQDPGLGLRLIYFSYDVKMKEKGDIPEGYSVSREKKERFSLILESASTNQTSMYLCASSSTTGPGEQYFGPGTRLTVT.